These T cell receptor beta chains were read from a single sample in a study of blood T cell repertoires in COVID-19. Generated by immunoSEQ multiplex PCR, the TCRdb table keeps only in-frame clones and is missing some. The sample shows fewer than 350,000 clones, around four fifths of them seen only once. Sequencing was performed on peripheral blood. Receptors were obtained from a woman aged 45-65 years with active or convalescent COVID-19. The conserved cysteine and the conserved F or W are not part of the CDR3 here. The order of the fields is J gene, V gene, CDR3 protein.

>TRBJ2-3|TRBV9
ASSPPAGSTDTQY
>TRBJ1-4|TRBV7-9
ASSLALGQGNEKLF
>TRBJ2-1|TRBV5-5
ASSFVTGANEQF
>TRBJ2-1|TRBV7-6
ASSPGGREERNEQF
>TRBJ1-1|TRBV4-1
ASSQNGEAF
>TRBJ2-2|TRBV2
ASSGDSLTGELF
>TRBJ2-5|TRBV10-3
ATTSSDRGSGQETQY
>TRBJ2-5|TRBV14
ASSPTALDQETQY
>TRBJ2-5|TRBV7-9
ASSQGTSLGETQY
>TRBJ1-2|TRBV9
ASSVDSGYGYT
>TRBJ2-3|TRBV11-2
ASSFAAGAGTDTQY
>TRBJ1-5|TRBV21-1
ASSFRKANRGYSNQPQH
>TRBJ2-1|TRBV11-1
ASSPRLAGVGNEQF
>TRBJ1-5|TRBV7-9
ASRRQGEGEPQH
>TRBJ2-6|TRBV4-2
ASSLRRGAGANVLT
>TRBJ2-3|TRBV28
ASSPHRGRVSTDTQY
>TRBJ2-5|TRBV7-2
ASSLGSPTSGQETQY
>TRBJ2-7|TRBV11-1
ASSLMLAAYEQY
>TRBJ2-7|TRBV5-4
ASSWRGQGSQQY
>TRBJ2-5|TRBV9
ASSPRLGPPETQY
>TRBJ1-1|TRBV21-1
ASSFPDEQGLNTEAF
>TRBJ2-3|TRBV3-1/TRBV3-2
ASTAGATQY
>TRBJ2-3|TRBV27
ASSLGLATDTQY
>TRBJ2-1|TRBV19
ASSLLAGGKVRNEQF
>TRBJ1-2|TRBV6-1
ASSEGGRYGYT
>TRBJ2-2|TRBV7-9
ASSQFNTGELF
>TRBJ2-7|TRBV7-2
ASSLQAGLNEQY
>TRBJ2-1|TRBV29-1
SVEGNRDYNEQF
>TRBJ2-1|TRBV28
ASSPDRADFLNEQF
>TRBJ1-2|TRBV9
ASSTRRTDGYT
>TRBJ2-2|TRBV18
ASSPLAPGTGELF
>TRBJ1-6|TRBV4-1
ASSQGDRSSYNSPLH
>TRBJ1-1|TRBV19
ASSIDRTGEAF
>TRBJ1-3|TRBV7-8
ASSALGGGITFSGNTIY
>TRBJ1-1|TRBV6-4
AGIGQGRMKGTEAF
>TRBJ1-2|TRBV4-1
ASSLVFGGHYGYT
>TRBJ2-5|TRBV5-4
ASSPTSGAAETQY
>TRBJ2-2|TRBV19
ASSPLEAGPHTGELF
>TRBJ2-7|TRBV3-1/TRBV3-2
ASSYGRGRGAGVYEQY
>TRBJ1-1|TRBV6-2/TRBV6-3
ASSWGQFEAF
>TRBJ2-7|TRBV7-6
ASSHGQGYEQY
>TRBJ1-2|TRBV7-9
ASTNRADYGYT
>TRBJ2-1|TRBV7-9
ASCLGSGPYNEQF